The T cell receptor (beta chain) under discussion was sequenced for a study of blood T cell repertoires in COVID-19. Study-wide context: PBMCs, B-cell-depleted T cells, or T cells provided the cDNA or gDNA that made up the material.

The repertoire was sequenced with immunoSEQ multiplex PCR; TCRdb's copy has only in-frame clones and lacks some. This sample has 350,000 to 450,000 clones, with about 88% found just once. V lost 4 bases and J lost 3, with 9 bases in between. Germline CDR1 and CDR2: KGHSH and LQKENI. The CDR3 length is 13 residues. This sequence originates from a woman younger than 30 who had been exposed to COVID-19. The V gene is TRBV18, the J gene TRBJ1-1; D call uncertain. Sequenced sample: PBMCs or T cells enriched from blood (not recorded which). The CDR3 DNA follows: TGTGCCAGCTCACAGTTAGAATACACTGAAGCTTTCTTT. Its protein is CASSQLEYTEAFF.